A single sample gave rise to the 14 T cell receptor beta chains below, sequenced in a study of blood T cell repertoires in COVID-19. Generated by immunoSEQ multiplex PCR, the TCRdb table keeps only in-frame clones and is missing some. Here the sample spans 120,000 or so clones, about nine tenths being singletons. Sequences were obtained from peripheral blood. These receptors all come from a man aged 35 to 55 with acute or convalescent COVID-19.

The chain couples TRBV7-8 to TRBJ2-3; 8 nucleotides align to TRBD2. CDR3 length: 16 residues. With 2 bases clipped from V and 2 bases from J, the junction kept 6 bases outside the gene matches. Germline-derived CDR1 and CDR2 are SGHVS and FQNEAQ. The CDR3 spells CASSLSLAGTTDTQYF. CDR3 coding DNA: TGTGCCAGCAGCTTAAGCTTAGCGGGGACCACAGATACGCAGTATTTT.

This clone occurred once. The J gene is TRBJ1-2, the V gene TRBV6-6; 7 bases map to TRBD1. V lost 4 bases to trimming and J lost 0 bases; unmatched junction nucleotides: 8. Germline V gene sequence: CDR1 MNHNY, CDR2 SVGAGI (reference sequence). The CDR3 has 16 residues. The CDR3 DNA reads TGTGCCAGCAGTTCCCCGGGACAGCCCACTAACTATGGCTACACCTTC. Protein: CASSSPGQPTNYGYTF.

This chain uses TRBV29-1 with TRBJ2-3; D possibly corresponds to TRBD2 (6 bases). The CDR3 spans 15 residues. The germline V and J ends were trimmed by 1 base and 2 bases, with 13 bases remaining between them. CDR1 SQVTM and CDR2 ANQGSEA come from the germline V gene. In DNA, the CDR3 is TGCAGCGTTGAAGTGCCCGGGAGTCCCACAGATACGCAGTATTTT. It encodes CSVEVPGSPTDTQYF.

CDR3: CASRGTGTLYGYTF. In DNA form, the CDR3 reads TGTGCCAGCAGGGGGACAGGGACCCTCTATGGCTACACCTTC. The gene calls are TRBV27 and TRBJ1-2, with TRBD1 matching over 9 bases. After removal of 6 bases from V and 4 bases from J, the junction contained 6 bases not matched to a gene. CDR3 length equals 14 residues. Germline V gene sequence: CDR1 MNHEY, CDR2 SMNVEV (reference sequence).

This clone has just one count. CDR3 DNA: TGCGCCAGCAGCCAAGTCGCAGGTTCAAACTATGGCTACACCTTC. As protein: CASSQVAGSNYGYTF. This rearrangement joins TRBV4-3 to TRBJ1-2; D is uncertain. This CDR3 comprises 15 residues. Germline V gene data show CDR1 as LGHNA and CDR2 as YSLEER. Trimming took 1 base from V and 2 from J, leaving 11 bases between them.

The V and J genes are TRBV18 and TRBJ1-1, with TRBD1 matching over 7 bases. This CDR3 contains 17 residues. V was pared by 2 bases and J by 6 bases, with 15 bases of the junction left unmatched. Germline assignment: CDR1 KGHSH and CDR2 LQKENI. In DNA form, the CDR3 reads TGTGCCAGCTCACCAGTACAGGGGCGATTGGTCCCCGCTGAAGCTTTCTTT. Translating gives CASSPVQGRLVPAEAFF.

This chain joins TRBV19 and TRBJ1-2; D unresolved. The CDR3 spans 12 residues. CDR1 is LNHDA, CDR2 SQIVND, per germline (reference sequence). V was shortened by 6 bases and J by 4 bases, with 9 bases between the two germline ends. The CDR3 DNA reads as TGTGCCAGTAGGATGGACTCCTATGGCTACACCTTC. It codes for CASRMDSYGYTF. Full variable domain (rest looked up from reference TRBV19 and TRBJ1-2): DGGITQSPKYLFRKEGQNVTLSCEQNLNHDAMYWYRQDPGQGLRLIYYSQIVNDFQKGDIAEGYSVSREKKESFPLTVTSAQKNPTAFYLCASRMDSYGYTFGSGTRLTVV.

With respect to this clone: This specimen includes other DNA sequences encoding the same CDR3. The V call is TRBV6-5, the J call TRBJ2-1; 9 bases map to TRBD2. CDR3 length: 13 residues. The V gene's germline CDR1 is MNHEY and CDR2 SVGAGI. V trimming: 5 bases; J trimming: 7 bases; junction bases outside the gene matches: 3. The CDR3 sequence is CASSPSGRNEQFF. CDR3 nucleotides: TGTGCCAGCAGTCCAAGCGGGAGGAATGAGCAGTTCTTC.

The chain carries TRBV19 and TRBJ2-3; 7 bases line up with TRBD2. The CDR3 is made up of 15 amino acids. Germline trimming cut 5 bases from V and 2 bases from J; bases unmatched to any gene: 7. CDR1 and CDR2 from the germline V gene are LNHDA and SQIVND (reference sequence). In DNA form, the CDR3 reads TGTGCCAGTAGTCCCAGGGCGGGGGACACAGATACGCAGTATTTT. This encodes CASSPRAGDTDTQYF.

The gene calls are TRBV2 and TRBJ2-7; D unclear. Germline V lookup: CDR1 SNHLY, CDR2 FYNNEI. V gave up 1 base and J gave up 5 bases, with 9 bases separating them. The CDR3 runs to 13 residues. The CDR3 region is CASSEVRGNEQYF. The DNA of the CDR3 is TGTGCCAGCAGTGAAGTCCGAGGAAACGAGCAGTACTTC.

The chain carries TRBV5-8 and TRBJ2-3, with 7 bases aligning to TRBD2. Losses at the gene ends were 3 bases for V and 0 bases for J; bases not matched to a gene: 1. Germline V gene data show CDR1 as SGHTS and CDR2 as YDEGEE. The CDR3 contains 14 residues. The CDR3 spells CASSWGGSTDTQYF. As DNA, the CDR3 is TGTGCCAGCAGCTGGGGAGGGAGCACAGATACGCAGTATTTT.

The J gene is TRBJ1-2, the V gene TRBV19; possibly TRBD1 for D (5 bases). Trimming pared 1 base from V and 4 bases from J, leaving 13 bases between. There are 15 residues in the CDR3. The V gene's germline CDR1 is LNHDA and CDR2 SQIVND (reference sequence). DNA for the CDR3: TGTGCCAGTAGTATAGGTCAGGGAGGACTCTATGGCTACACCTTC. It is translated as CASSIGQGGLYGYTF. Combining the CDR3 with reference TRBV19 and TRBJ1-2 gives the whole variable domain DGGITQSPKYLFRKEGQNVTLSCEQNLNHDAMYWYRQDPGQGLRLIYYSQIVNDFQKGDIAEGYSVSREKKESFPLTVTSAQKNPTAFYLCASSIGQGGLYGYTFGSGTRLTVV.

This chain uses TRBV7-9 with TRBJ1-4, with 10 bases aligning to TRBD1. Germline V gives CDR1 SEHNR, CDR2 FQNEAQ (reference sequence). With 4 bases clipped from V and 7 bases from J, the junction kept 3 bases outside the gene matches. CDR3 length: 14 residues. The CDR3, as DNA: TGTGCCAGCAGCTGGGGACAGGGGACTGAAAAACTGTTTTTT. Protein product: CASSWGQGTEKLFF.

The chain joins TRBV2 to TRBJ2-3; tentatively, D is TRBD1 (6 bases). Trimming pared 6 bases from V and 0 bases from J, leaving 16 bases between. This CDR3 has 16 residues. CDR1 and CDR2 (germline): SNHLY, FYNNEI. The CDR3 nucleotides read TGTGCCAGCAGAACTCCGACAGGCGATAGCACAGATACGCAGTATTTT. Protein: CASRTPTGDSTDTQYF. The full variable domain, its missing parts supplied by reference TRBV2 and TRBJ2-3, is EPEVTQTPSHQVTQMGQEVILRCVPISNHLYFYWYRQILGQKVEFLVSFYNNEISEKSEIFDDQFSVERPDGSNFTLKIRSTKLEDSAMYFCASRTPTGDSTDTQYFGPGTRLTVL.